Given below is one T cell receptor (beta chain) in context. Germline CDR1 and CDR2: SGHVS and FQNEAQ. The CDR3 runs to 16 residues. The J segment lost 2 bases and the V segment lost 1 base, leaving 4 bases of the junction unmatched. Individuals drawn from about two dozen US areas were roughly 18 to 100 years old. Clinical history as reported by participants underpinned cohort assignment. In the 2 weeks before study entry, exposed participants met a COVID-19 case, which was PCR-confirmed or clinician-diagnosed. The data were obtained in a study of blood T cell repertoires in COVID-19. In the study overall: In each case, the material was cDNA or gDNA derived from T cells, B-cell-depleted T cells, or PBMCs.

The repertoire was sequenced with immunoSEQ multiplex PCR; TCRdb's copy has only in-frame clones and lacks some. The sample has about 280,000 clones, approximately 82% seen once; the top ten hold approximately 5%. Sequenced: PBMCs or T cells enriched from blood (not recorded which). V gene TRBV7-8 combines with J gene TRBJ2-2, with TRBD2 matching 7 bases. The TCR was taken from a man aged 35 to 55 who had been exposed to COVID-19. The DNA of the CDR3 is TGTGCCAGCAGCTTAGTCCAGCGGGGTAACACCGGGGAGCTGTTTTTT. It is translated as CASSLVQRGNTGELFF. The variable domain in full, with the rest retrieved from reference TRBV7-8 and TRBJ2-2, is GAGVSQSPRYKVAKRGQDVALRCDPISGHVSLFWYQQALGQGPEFLTYFQNEAQLDKSGLPSDRFFAERPEGSVSTLKIQRTQQEDSAVYLCASSLVQRGNTGELFFGEGSRLTVL.